This T cell receptor (beta chain) was captured in a study of Graves' ophthalmopathy and Graves' hyperthyroidism. Study-wide results and limits: Stable hyperthyroidism and ophthalmopathy were told apart by a 13-signature model, which achieved around 88% sensitivity and more than 75% specificity. Most expanded clonotypes in thyroid above 0.001 frequency also showed up in blood. The model's ophthalmopathy progression predictions had just under 71% sensitivity and 72.22% specificity.

The length of the CDR3 is 15 residues. Germline V CDR1 and CDR2: KGHDR, SFDVKD. Trimming shortened V by 4 bases and J by 1 base, and 12 bases separated the two germline ends. Clinical symptoms, serum thyroxine, TRAb, thyroid ultrasound and orbital computed tomography determined diagnosis. This clonotype was seen at least ten times. No antigen is known for it. Amplification targeted the TCR beta CDR3 regions, with RNA transcripts as the source material. Scientists carried out first-round RT-PCR using HTBI primers and then a second-round multiplex PCR. One entry per CDR3 protein, called by TCRdb with MiXCR from the multiplex PCR reads. The table records some 520,000 distinct CDR3 sequences, 14% of them present only once.

The chain is built from TRBV24-1 and TRBJ2-5, with D tentatively TRBD1 (5 bases). The TCR was taken from a woman in her 30s with Graves' ophthalmopathy. The sequencing input was blood. CDR3 sequence (DNA): TGTGCCACCAGTGAATTGTATAGGGGCCAAGAGACCCAGTACTTC. Translation: CATSELYRGQETQYF.